This entry lists 12 T cell receptor beta chains sequenced from one sample in a study of Graves' ophthalmopathy and Graves' hyperthyroidism. Amplification of the TCR beta CDR3 regions used RNA transcripts (as template). The authors performed first-round RT-PCR with HTBI primers and then a second-round multiplex PCR. TCRdb re-derived calls from the multiplex PCR reads in MiXCR, one entry per CDR3 protein. The sample contains about 370,000 distinct CDR3 sequences, about 17% of which appear only once. The sample was peripheral blood. All receptors derive from an adult woman with stable Graves' hyperthyroidism.

This clonotype was seen ten or more times. This sequence joins TRBV5-6 and TRBJ2-7; 9 nucleotides agree with TRBD2. The V gene end was trimmed by 0 bases and the J gene end by 3 bases; junction bases not matched to a gene: 7. The CDR3 is made up of 16 amino acids. From germline, CDR1 is SGHDT and CDR2 YYEEEE. The CDR3 spells CASSLVGTSLDYEQYF. In nucleotides, the CDR3 is TGTGCCAGCAGCTTGGTTGGGACTAGCCTAGACTACGAGCAGTACTTC.

There are many counts of this clonotype. The V and J genes are TRBV20-1 and TRBJ2-3; 9 bases align to TRBD2. The CDR3 totals 14 residues. Germline loops: CDR1 DFQATT, CDR2 SNEGSKA (reference sequence). The V and J ends lost 6 bases and 2 bases, in that order; junction bases with no gene match: 6. The CDR3 is CSATLAGPTDTQYF. CDR3 coding DNA: TGCAGTGCAACCCTAGCGGGGCCCACAGATACGCAGTATTTT.

This clonotype was found many times. The chain is built from TRBV28 and TRBJ2-5; D may be TRBD2 (5 bases). The CDR3 extends over 17 amino acids. V was shortened by 4 bases and J by 1 base, with 19 bases between the two germline ends. CDR1 MDHEN and CDR2 SYDVKM come from the germline V gene. In DNA form, the CDR3 reads TGTGCCAGCAGTTCAATGGACTCAAATCCGAGCCAAGAGACCCAGTACTTC. This gives the protein CASSSMDSNPSQETQYF. The full variable domain, completed using reference TRBV28 and TRBJ2-5, is DVKVTQSSRYLVKRTGEKVFLECVQDMDHENMFWYRQDPGLGLRLIYFSYDVKMKEKGDIPEGYSVSREKKERFSLILESASTNQTSMYLCASSSMDSNPSQETQYFGPGTRLLVL.

This clonotype came up many times. The V call is TRBV7-2, the J call TRBJ2-5; 8 bases match TRBD1. CDR1 and CDR2 from the germline V gene are SGHTA and FQGNSA. CDR3 size: 17 residues. V was pared by 1 base and J by 5 bases, with 12 bases of the junction left unmatched. The CDR3 DNA reads as TGTGCCAGCAGCTTAGGCTCGGGTCTGACAGGGGTGGAGACCCAGTACTTC. Translating gives CASSLGSGLTGVETQYF.

This clonotype was counted ten times or more. The V and J genes are TRBV29-1 and TRBJ1-6, with no clear D. Trimming removed 4 bases from V and 7 bases from J, with 11 bases in between. The germline CDR1 and CDR2 sequences are SQVTM and ANQGSEA. This CDR3 has 13 amino acids. The CDR3 loop reads CSVAAGGNSPLHF. The CDR3 bases are TGCAGCGTTGCGGCCGGTGGCAATTCACCCCTCCACTTT.

This clonotype was observed many times. For the CDR3, the DNA is TGTGCCAGCAGCTTAGCAATGACCGGAGAATATAATTCACCCCTCCACTTT. This translates into CASSLAMTGEYNSPLHF. The rearrangement uses TRBV7-2 and TRBJ1-6; D gene unclear. Germline V gene sequence: CDR1 SGHTA, CDR2 FQGNSA. This CDR3 comprises 17 residues. Trimming took off 0 bases at V and 4 bases at J, with 13 bases between the two ends.

This rearrangement joins TRBV12-3 or TRBV12-4 to TRBJ1-1; tentatively, D is TRBD1 (6 bases). Trimming shortened V by 5 bases and J by 0 bases, and 13 bases separated the two germline ends. The CDR3 length is 15 residues. In DNA form, the CDR3 reads TGTGCCAGCAGTCCCATGACAGGACTGAACACTGAAGCTTTCTTT. Protein: CASSPMTGLNTEAFF.

This clonotype was detected many times. CDR3 protein: CASRWSRGPQETQYF. The CDR3 DNA reads as TGTGCCAGCAGGTGGTCCCGCGGGCCCCAAGAGACCCAGTACTTC. The chain couples TRBV9 to TRBJ2-5, with TRBD2 as a possible D gene (5 bases). Germline V gene data show CDR1 as SGDLS and CDR2 as YYNGEE. The V end lost 5 bases, the J end lost 1 base, and 15 bases lay between the germline ends. The length of the CDR3 is 15 residues. Full variable domain (outside the CDR3, taken from reference TRBV9 and TRBJ2-5): DSGVTQTPKHLITATGQRVTLRCSPRSGDLSVYWYQQSLDQGLQFLIQYYNGEERAKGNILERFSAQQFPDLHSELNLSSLELGDSALYFCASRWSRGPQETQYFGPGTRLLVL.

In its sample, this clonotype was seen many times. V and J are TRBV5-6 and TRBJ2-7, with a tentative D call TRBD1 (6 bases). The V and J ends lost 3 bases and 2 bases respectively, with 15 bases between them. Germline V gene lookup returns CDR1 SGHDT and CDR2 YYEEEE. The CDR3 runs to 15 residues. CDR3: CASSWRLDRPYEQYF. CDR3 nucleotides: TGTGCCAGCAGCTGGCGGCTCGACAGGCCCTACGAGCAGTACTTC.

This clonotype was recorded at least ten times. This chain connects TRBV27 to TRBJ2-7; D gene ambiguous. Per the germline V gene, CDR1 is MNHEY and CDR2 is SMNVEV (reference sequence). CDR3 length: 10 residues. Trimming removed 3 bases at V and 5 bases at J, with 2 bases between. The CDR3 here is CASSFNEQYF. In nucleotides, the CDR3 is TGTGCCAGCAGTTTTAACGAGCAGTACTTC.

This clonotype appeared many times. V and J are TRBV5-1 and TRBJ2-5, with D unclear. V lost 1 base to trimming and J lost 0 bases, with 13 bases between them. Germline loops: CDR1 SGHRS, CDR2 YFSETQ. The CDR3 covers 16 residues. The CDR3, as DNA: TGCGCCAGCAGCTTGAGGGCCGCAGCTAACCAAGAGACCCAGTACTTC. Encoded protein: CASSLRAAANQETQYF.

The rearrangement links TRBV30 to TRBJ1-1; TRBD1 matches at 9 bases. After removal of 3 bases from V and 4 bases from J, the junction contained 9 bases not matched to a gene. The CDR3 loop spans 15 amino acids. Germline assignment: CDR1 GTSNPN and CDR2 SVGIG (reference sequence). CDR3 bases: TGTGCCTGGAGAAGTCCGGACAGGGGAGGCACTGAAGCTTTCTTT. Its protein is CAWRSPDRGGTEAFF.